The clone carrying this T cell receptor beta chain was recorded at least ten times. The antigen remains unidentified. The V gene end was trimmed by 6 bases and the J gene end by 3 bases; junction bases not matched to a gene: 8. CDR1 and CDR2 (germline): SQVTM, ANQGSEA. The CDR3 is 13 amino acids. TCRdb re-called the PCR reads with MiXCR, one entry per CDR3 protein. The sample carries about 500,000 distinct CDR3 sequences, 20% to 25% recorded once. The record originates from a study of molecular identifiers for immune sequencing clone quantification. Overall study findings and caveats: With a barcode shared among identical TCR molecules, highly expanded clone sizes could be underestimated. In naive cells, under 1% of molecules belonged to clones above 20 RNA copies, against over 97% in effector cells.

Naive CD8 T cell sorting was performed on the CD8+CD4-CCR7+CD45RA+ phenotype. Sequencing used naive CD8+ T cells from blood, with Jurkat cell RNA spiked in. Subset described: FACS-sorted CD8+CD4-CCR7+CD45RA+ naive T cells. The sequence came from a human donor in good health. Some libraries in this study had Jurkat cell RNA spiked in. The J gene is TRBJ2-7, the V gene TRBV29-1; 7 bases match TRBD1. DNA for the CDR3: TGCAGCGTACAGACAGGGCACTACTACGAGCAGTACTTC. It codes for CSVQTGHYYEQYF.